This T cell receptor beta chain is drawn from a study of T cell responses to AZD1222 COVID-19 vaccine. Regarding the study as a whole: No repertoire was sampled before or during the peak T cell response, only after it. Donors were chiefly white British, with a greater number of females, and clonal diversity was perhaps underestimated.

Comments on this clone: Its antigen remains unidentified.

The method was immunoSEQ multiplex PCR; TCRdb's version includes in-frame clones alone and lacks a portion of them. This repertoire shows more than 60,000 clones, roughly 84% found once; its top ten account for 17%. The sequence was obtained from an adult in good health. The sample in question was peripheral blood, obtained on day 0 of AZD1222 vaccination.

DNA of the CDR3: TGTGCCAGCAGCTTGGGTGGGTATGGCTACACCTTC. Encoded protein: CASSLGGYGYTF. This chain uses TRBV11-2 with TRBJ1-2; D not certain. V was trimmed by 3 bases and J by 5 bases, leaving 7 bases between them. Looked up from germline, CDR1 is SGHAT and CDR2 is FQNNGV. CDR3 length: 12 residues.